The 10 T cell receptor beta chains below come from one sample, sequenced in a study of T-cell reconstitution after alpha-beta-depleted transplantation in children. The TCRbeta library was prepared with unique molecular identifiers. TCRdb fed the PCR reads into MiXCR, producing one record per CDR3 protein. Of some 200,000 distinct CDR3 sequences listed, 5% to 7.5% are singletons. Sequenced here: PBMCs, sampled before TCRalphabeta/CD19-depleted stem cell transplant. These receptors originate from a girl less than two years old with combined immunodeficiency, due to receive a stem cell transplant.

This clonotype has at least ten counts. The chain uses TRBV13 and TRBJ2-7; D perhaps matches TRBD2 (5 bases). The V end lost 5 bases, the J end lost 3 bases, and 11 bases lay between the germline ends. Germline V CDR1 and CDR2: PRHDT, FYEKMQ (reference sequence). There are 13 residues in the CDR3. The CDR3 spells CASSLTRFYEQYF. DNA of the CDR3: TGTGCCAGCAGCCTAACTAGGTTCTACGAGCAGTACTTC.

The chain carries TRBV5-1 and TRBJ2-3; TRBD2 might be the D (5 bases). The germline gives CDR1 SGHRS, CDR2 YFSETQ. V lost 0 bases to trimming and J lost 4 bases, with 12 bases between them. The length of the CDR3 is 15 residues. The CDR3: CASSLVVPGADTQYF. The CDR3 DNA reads TGCGCCAGCAGCTTGGTTGTCCCCGGGGCAGATACGCAGTATTTT.

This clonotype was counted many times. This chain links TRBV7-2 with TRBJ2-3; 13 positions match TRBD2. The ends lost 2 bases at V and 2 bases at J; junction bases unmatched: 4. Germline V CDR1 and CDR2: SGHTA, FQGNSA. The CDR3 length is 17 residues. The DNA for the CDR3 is TGTGCCAGCAGCTTACCGACTAGCGGGAGGATCACAGATACGCAGTATTTT. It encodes CASSLPTSGRITDTQYF.

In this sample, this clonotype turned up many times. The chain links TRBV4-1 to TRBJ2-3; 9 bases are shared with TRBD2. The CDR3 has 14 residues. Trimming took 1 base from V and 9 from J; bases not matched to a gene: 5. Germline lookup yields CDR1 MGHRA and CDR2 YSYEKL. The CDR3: CASSQGVAGVTQYF. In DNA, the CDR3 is TGCGCCAGCAGCCAAGGGGTAGCGGGAGTGACGCAGTATTTT.

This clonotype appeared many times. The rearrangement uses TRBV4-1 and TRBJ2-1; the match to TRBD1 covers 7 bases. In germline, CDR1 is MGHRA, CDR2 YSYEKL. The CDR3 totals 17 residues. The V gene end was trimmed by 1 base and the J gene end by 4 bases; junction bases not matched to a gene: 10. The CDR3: CASSQGRGPQRYNEQFF. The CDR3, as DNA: TGCGCCAGCAGCCAAGGAAGGGGGCCCCAGAGATACAATGAGCAGTTCTTC.

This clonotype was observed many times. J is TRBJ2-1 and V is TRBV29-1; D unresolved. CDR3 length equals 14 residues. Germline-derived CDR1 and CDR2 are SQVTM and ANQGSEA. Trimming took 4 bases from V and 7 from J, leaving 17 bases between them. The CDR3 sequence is CSVVLYSLGNEQFF. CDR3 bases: TGCAGCGTTGTCTTGTACAGTTTGGGGAATGAGCAGTTCTTC.

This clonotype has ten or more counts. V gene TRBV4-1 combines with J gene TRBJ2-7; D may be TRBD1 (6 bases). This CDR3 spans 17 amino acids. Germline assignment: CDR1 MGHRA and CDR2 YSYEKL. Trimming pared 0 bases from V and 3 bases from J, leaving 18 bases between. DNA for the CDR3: TGCGCCAGCAGCCAAGATCATAGGGACACACCTTACTACGAGCAGTACTTC. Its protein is CASSQDHRDTPYYEQYF.

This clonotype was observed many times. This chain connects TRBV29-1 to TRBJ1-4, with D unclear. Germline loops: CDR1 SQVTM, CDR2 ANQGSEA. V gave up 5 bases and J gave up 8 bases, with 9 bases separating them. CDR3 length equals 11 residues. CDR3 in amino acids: CSVSVGEKLFF. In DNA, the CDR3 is TGCAGCGTTTCAGTTGGAGAAAAACTGTTTTTT.

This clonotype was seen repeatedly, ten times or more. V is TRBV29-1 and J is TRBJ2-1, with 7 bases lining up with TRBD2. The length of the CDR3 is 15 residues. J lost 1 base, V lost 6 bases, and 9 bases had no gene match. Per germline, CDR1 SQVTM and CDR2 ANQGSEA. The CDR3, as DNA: TGCAGCGTCTCGACTAGCTGGGGGTCCTACAATGAGCAGTTCTTC. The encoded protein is CSVSTSWGSYNEQFF.

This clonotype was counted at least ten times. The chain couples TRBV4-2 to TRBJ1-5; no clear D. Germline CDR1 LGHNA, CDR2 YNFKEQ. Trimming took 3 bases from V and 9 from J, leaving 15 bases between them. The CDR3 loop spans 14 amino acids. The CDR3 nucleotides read TGTGCCAGCAGCCAGTACTCCACCGGGAGGCCCCAGCATTTT. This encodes CASSQYSTGRPQHF.